The 6 T cell receptor beta chains given below trace back to one sample, sequenced in a study of blood T cell repertoires in COVID-19. Profiling relied on immunoSEQ multiplex PCR, and the TCRdb table lists in-frame clones only, not all of them. This repertoire shows about 400,000 clones, roughly 90% found once; its top ten account for roughly 1.2%. Sequences were obtained from peripheral blood. The receptors were gathered from a man in his forties with acute or convalescent COVID-19.

The rearrangement links TRBV19 to TRBJ2-2; possible D gene TRBD1, 6 bases. This CDR3 has 16 amino acids. The germline V gene encodes CDR1 LNHDA and CDR2 SQIVND (reference sequence). V was trimmed by 6 bases and J by 2 bases, leaving 16 bases between them. The CDR3 reads CASRRGGDPNTGELFF. The CDR3 nucleotides read TGTGCCAGTAGGAGAGGGGGTGACCCTAACACCGGGGAGCTGTTTTTT.

V and J are TRBV5-6 and TRBJ1-1, with D maybe TRBD1 (5 bases). There are 14 residues in the CDR3. V lost 3 bases, J lost 2 bases, and 11 bases lay in between. Germline-derived CDR1 and CDR2 are SGHDT and YYEEEE. The CDR3, as DNA: TGTGCCAGCAGCTCGCCGACAGTTAACACTGAAGCTTTCTTT. It is translated as CASSSPTVNTEAFF.

The rearrangement uses TRBV18 and TRBJ2-1; tentative D call: TRBD1 (7 bases). CDR1 is KGHSH, CDR2 LQKENI, per germline. Trimming stripped 2 bases from V and 9 bases from J, with 14 bases between. The CDR3 consists of 14 residues. DNA of the CDR3: TGTGCCAGCTCACCAACTAGCCAGGGGGTTGAGCAGTTCTTC. Its protein product is CASSPTSQGVEQFF.

CDR3 in DNA: TGCGCCAGCATTGTGTCGTCGGGACAGGGGGCGCGAGTCGCTGAAGCTTTCTTT. This gives the protein CASIVSSGQGARVAEAFF. The chain joins TRBV23-1 to TRBJ1-1; 12 bases fit TRBD1. TRBV23-1 is marked as an open reading frame, function uncertain. There are 18 residues in the CDR3. V shed 7 bases and J 6 bases; nucleotides not matched to a gene: 18.

CDR3 sequence (DNA): TGTGCCAGCATGGGCGGGGGGCTTCCTGGCTACACCTTC. Protein sequence: CASMGGGLPGYTF. The J gene is TRBJ1-2, the V gene TRBV2; D is perhaps TRBD1 (6 bases). The germline gives CDR1 SNHLY, CDR2 FYNNEI. The CDR3 consists of 13 residues. Trimming shortened V by 7 bases and J by 7 bases, and 16 bases separated the two germline ends.

The chain joins TRBV6-1 to TRBJ2-3, with D perhaps TRBD1 (5 bases). CDR1 and CDR2 (germline): MNHNS, SASEGT. This CDR3 region has 16 residues. The V end lost 3 bases, the J end lost 0 bases, and 13 bases lay between the germline ends. This chain's CDR3 is CASSDRVIFSTDTQYF. Written as DNA, the CDR3 is TGTGCCAGCAGTGACAGGGTCATTTTTAGCACAGATACGCAGTATTTT.